These 8 T cell receptor beta chains were sequenced from one sample in a study of control samples from healthy donors and cancer patients (dated by TCRdb to the early 2020s). Libraries were constructed by the immunoSEQ multiplex PCR assay. As stored in TCRdb, this immuneACCESS dataset retains in-frame rearrangements with V and J assigned. A fraction of the clones does not appear; measured against another copy, unresolved V genes explain less than half of the discrepancy, and the remainder lacks a known reason. The sample includes roughly 130,000 clones, with roughly 90% observed a single time. In total, the top ten clones hold approximately 2.7% of the sample. Sequenced material: blood. These receptors were obtained from a young man in good health.

V usage is TRBV7-9 and J usage is TRBJ1-1; D is uncertain. Deletions cut 1 base from V and 5 bases from J, with 11 bases between. CDR3 length: 14 residues. The germline V gene has CDR1 SEHNR and CDR2 FQNEAQ (reference sequence). DNA of the CDR3: TGTGCCAGCAGCTTAGAGGGAAATCGGACTGAAGCTTTCTTT. This translates into CASSLEGNRTEAFF.

The chain employs TRBV11-2 and TRBJ2-5; D ambiguous. Per germline, CDR1 SGHAT and CDR2 FQNNGV. V was cut by 0 bases and J by 3 bases, with 5 bases left in between. This CDR3 is 13 amino acids long. CDR3 DNA sequence: TGTGCCAGCAGCTTAGAAGTGGAAGAGACCCAGTACTTC. It specifies CASSLEVEETQYF.

The rearrangement uses TRBV19 and TRBJ1-1; D perhaps matches TRBD1 (5 bases). The CDR3 sequence is 12 residues long. V lost 8 bases, J lost 8 bases, and 15 bases lay in between. Germline V gene lookup returns CDR1 LNHDA and CDR2 SQIVND (reference sequence). CDR3: CASSVAGLEAFF. The CDR3, as DNA: TGTGCCAGTTCAGTCGCGGGGCTAGAAGCTTTCTTT.

The gene calls are TRBV7-9 and TRBJ2-3; D gene unclear. The CDR3 has 13 residues. V was cut by 4 bases and J by 4 bases, with 9 bases left in between. Germline lookup yields CDR1 SEHNR and CDR2 FQNEAQ (reference sequence). CDR3 loop: CASSSRRSDTQYF. The CDR3 DNA reads TGTGCCAGCAGCTCCCGACGTTCAGATACGCAGTATTTT.

The chain carries TRBV2 and TRBJ1-2; D not resolved. The CDR3 is 13 residues long. The germline V and J ends were trimmed by 1 base and 7 bases, with 10 bases remaining between them. CDR1 is SNHLY and CDR2 is FYNNEI in the germline V gene. The CDR3 protein is CASSEGEGSGYTF. Here the CDR3 DNA reads TGTGCCAGCAGTGAAGGTGAAGGTAGTGGCTACACCTTC. The full variable domain, its missing parts supplied by reference TRBV2 and TRBJ1-2, is EPEVTQTPSHQVTQMGQEVILRCVPISNHLYFYWYRQILGQKVEFLVSFYNNEISEKSEIFDDQFSVERPDGSNFTLKIRSTKLEDSAMYFCASSEGEGSGYTFGSGTRLTVV.

The genes are TRBV5-4 and TRBJ1-2; 9 bases are a match to TRBD1. The CDR3 length is 15 residues. Trimming removed 3 bases from V and 2 bases from J; junction bases left unmatched: 5. The germline V gene has CDR1 SGHNT and CDR2 YYREEE (reference sequence). The CDR3 protein is CASSSGQGINYGYTF. The CDR3 DNA sequence: TGTGCCAGCAGCTCCGGACAGGGGATCAACTATGGCTACACCTTC. The whole variable domain, remainder taken from reference TRBV5-4 and TRBJ1-2, is ETGVTQSPTHLIKTRGQQVTLRCSSQSGHNTVSWYQQALGQGPQFIFQYYREEENGRGNFPPRFSGLQFPNYSSELNVNALELDDSALYLCASSSGQGINYGYTFGSGTRLTVV.

This clone was observed once. The chain recombines TRBV29-1 with TRBJ1-1, with D uncertain. The germline V gene encodes CDR1 SQVTM and CDR2 ANQGSEA. With 4 bases removed from V and 2 bases from J, the gap between germline ends came to 11 bases. CDR3 size: 13 residues. The CDR3 DNA is TGCAGCGTTGCGGCGGGGATCAACACTGAAGCTTTCTTT. Amino acids: CSVAAGINTEAFF.

The J gene is TRBJ1-1, the V gene TRBV5-1, with D unresolved. Trimming removed 4 bases from V and 2 bases from J, with 9 bases in between. CDR3 size: 13 residues. Germline V gene data show CDR1 as SGHRS and CDR2 as YFSETQ. The CDR3 reads CASSATSNTEAFF. The DNA of the CDR3 is TGCGCCAGCAGCGCCACGAGTAACACTGAAGCTTTCTTT.